This T cell receptor beta chain was captured by sequencing in a study of blood T cell repertoires in COVID-19. Using immunoSEQ multiplex PCR, the repertoire was profiled, and TCRdb retains in-frame clones only, with some absent. The sample has 35,000 to 45,000 clones, about 85% seen once; the top ten hold roughly 13%. The V gene's germline CDR1 is SGHRS and CDR2 YFSETQ. The length of the CDR3 is 15 residues. After removal of 4 bases from V and 9 bases from J, the junction contained 9 bases not matched to a gene. The chain has TRBV5-1 and TRBJ2-1; TRBD2 matches 11 bases. The source is a woman in her 70s in a cohort sampled during active COVID-19. Sequenced input: peripheral blood. The CDR3 DNA follows: TGCGCCAGCAGCGGAACTAGCGGGAGTCTTGGTGAGCAGTTCTTC. The encoded protein is CASSGTSGSLGEQFF.